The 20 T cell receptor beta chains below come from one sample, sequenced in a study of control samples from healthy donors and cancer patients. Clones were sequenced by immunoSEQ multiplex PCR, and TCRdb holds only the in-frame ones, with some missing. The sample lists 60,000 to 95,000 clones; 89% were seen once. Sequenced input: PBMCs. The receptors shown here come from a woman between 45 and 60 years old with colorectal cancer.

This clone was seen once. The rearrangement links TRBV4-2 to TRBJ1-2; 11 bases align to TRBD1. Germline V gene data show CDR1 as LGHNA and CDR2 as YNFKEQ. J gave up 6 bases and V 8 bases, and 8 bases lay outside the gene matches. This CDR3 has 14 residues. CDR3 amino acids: CASGPGDRGNGYTF. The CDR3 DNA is TGTGCCAGCGGACCCGGGGACAGGGGGAATGGCTACACCTTC.

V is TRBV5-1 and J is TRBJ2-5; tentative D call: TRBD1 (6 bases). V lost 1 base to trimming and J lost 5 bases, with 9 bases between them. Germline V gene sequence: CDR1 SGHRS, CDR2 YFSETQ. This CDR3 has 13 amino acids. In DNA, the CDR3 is TGCGCCAGCAGCTTGACAGGGTGGGAGACCCAGTACTTC. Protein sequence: CASSLTGWETQYF.

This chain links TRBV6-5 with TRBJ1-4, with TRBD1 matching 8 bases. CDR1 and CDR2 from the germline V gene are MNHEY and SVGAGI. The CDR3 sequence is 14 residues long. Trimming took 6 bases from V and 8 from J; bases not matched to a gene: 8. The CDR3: CASSIGQGHEKLFF. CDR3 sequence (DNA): TGTGCCAGCAGCATTGGACAGGGTCACGAAAAACTGTTTTTT.

The CDR3 nucleotides read TGTGCCAGTAGTTACCGGTTTCGCAATCAGCCCCAGCATTTT. Translating gives CASSYRFRNQPQHF. V usage is TRBV19 and J usage is TRBJ1-5; D gene uncertain. Germline V gene sequence: CDR1 LNHDA, CDR2 SQIVND (reference sequence). The CDR3 runs to 14 residues. Trimming stripped 5 bases from V and 2 bases from J, with 10 bases between. Drawing the rest from reference TRBV19 and TRBJ1-5, the complete variable domain is DGGITQSPKYLFRKEGQNVTLSCEQNLNHDAMYWYRQDPGQGLRLIYYSQIVNDFQKGDIAEGYSVSREKKESFPLTVTSAQKNPTAFYLCASSYRFRNQPQHFGDGTRLSIL.

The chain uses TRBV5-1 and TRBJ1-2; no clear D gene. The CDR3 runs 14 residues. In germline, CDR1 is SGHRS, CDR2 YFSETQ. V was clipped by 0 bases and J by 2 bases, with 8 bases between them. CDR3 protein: CASSLEWGNYGYTF. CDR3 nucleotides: TGCGCCAGCAGCTTGGAATGGGGAAACTATGGCTACACCTTC.

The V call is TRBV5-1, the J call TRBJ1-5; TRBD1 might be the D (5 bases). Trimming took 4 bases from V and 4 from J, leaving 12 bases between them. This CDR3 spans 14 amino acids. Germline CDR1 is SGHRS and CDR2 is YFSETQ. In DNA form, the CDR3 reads TGCGCCAGCAGCGTAGGGGTAGGAAATCAGCCCCAGCATTTT. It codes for CASSVGVGNQPQHF.

The CDR3 DNA is TGTGCCAGCAGCTTATCGGGACAGTCCGCCGGGGAGCTGTTTTTT. Encoded protein: CASSLSGQSAGELFF. The chain is built from TRBV7-9 and TRBJ2-2; 7 positions match TRBD1. This CDR3 spans 15 amino acids. The J segment lost 6 bases and the V segment lost 2 bases, leaving 6 bases of the junction unmatched. The germline V gene encodes CDR1 SEHNR and CDR2 FQNEAQ (reference sequence).

CDR3 residues: CASSTGIEAFF. The CDR3 DNA reads TGTGCCAGCAGTACAGGGATTGAAGCTTTCTTT. The V call is TRBV5-6, the J call TRBJ1-1; tentative D call: TRBD1 (6 bases). Germline V gene data show CDR1 as SGHDT and CDR2 as YYEEEE. CDR3 length equals 11 residues. V gave up 5 bases and J gave up 7 bases, with 9 bases separating them.

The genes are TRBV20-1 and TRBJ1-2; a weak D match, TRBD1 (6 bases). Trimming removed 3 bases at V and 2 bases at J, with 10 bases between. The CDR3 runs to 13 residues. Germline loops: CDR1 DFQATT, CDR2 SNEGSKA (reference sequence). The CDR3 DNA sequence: TGCAGTGCTAGTGGGGGGGCGAACTATGGCTACACCTTC. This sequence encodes CSASGGANYGYTF.

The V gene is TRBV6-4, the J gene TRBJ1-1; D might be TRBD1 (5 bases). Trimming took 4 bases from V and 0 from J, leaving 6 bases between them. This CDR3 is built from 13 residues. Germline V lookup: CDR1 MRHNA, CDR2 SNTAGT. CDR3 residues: CASSGQMNTEAFF. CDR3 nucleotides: TGTGCCAGCAGTGGACAGATGAACACTGAAGCTTTCTTT.

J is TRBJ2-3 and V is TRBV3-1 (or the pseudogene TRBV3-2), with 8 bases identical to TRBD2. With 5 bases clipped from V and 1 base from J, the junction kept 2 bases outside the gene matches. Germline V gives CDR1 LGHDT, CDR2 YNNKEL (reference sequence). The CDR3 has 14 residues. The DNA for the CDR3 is TGTGCCAGCAGCTACGGGGGGGGCACAGATACGCAGTATTTT. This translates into CASSYGGGTDTQYF.

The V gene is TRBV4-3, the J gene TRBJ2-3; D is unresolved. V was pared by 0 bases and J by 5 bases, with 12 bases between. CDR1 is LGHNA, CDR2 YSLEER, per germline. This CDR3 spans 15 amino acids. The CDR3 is CASSQEGLPLDTQYF. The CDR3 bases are TGCGCCAGCAGCCAAGAGGGCTTACCCCTAGATACGCAGTATTTT.

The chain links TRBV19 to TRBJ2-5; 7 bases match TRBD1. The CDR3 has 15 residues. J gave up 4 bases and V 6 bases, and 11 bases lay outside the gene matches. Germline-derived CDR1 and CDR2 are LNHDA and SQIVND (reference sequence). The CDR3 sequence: CASSTTDRLRETQYF. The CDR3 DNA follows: TGTGCCAGTAGCACCACGGACAGGTTGCGAGAGACCCAGTACTTC.

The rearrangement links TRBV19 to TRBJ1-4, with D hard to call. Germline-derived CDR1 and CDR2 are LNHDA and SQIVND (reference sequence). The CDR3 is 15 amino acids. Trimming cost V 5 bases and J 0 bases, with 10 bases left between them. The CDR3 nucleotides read TGTGCCAGTAGTCCCGTATCAGCAACTAATGAAAAACTGTTTTTT. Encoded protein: CASSPVSATNEKLFF.

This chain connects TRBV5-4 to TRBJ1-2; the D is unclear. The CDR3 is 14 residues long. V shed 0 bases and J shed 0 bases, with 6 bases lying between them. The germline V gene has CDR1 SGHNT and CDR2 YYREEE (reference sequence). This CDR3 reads CASSLVGTNYGYTF. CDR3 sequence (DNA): TGTGCCAGCAGCTTGGTAGGAACTAACTATGGCTACACCTTC.

The CDR3 coding sequence is TGTGCCAGCAGCTTGTCGATAGGACAGGGTAATTCACCCCTCCACTTT. Translated: CASSLSIGQGNSPLHF. The V gene is TRBV5-5, the J gene TRBJ1-6; 8 bases align to TRBD1. V dropped 1 base and J dropped 6; count of bases not matched to a gene: 6. There are 16 residues in the CDR3. Germline assignment: CDR1 SGHKS and CDR2 YYEKEE (reference sequence).

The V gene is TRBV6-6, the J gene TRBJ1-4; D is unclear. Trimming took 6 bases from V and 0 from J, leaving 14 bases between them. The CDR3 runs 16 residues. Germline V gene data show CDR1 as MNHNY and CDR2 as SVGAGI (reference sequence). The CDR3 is CASSRTPAPTNEKLFF. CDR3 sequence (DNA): TGTGCCAGCAGCCGGACCCCGGCTCCAACTAATGAAAAACTGTTTTTT.

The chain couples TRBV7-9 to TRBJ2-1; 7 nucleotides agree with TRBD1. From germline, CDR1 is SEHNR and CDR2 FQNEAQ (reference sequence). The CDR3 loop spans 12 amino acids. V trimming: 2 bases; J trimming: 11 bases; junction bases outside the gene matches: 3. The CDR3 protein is CASSLSTGKQFF. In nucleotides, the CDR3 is TGTGCCAGCAGCTTATCGACAGGGAAGCAGTTCTTC.

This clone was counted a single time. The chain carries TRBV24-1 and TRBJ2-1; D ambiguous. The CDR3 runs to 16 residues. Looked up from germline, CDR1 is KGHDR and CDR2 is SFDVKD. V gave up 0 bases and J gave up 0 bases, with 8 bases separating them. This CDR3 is CATSDLQQSSYNEQFF. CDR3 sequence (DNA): TGTGCCACCAGTGATTTGCAACAGAGCTCCTACAATGAGCAGTTCTTC.

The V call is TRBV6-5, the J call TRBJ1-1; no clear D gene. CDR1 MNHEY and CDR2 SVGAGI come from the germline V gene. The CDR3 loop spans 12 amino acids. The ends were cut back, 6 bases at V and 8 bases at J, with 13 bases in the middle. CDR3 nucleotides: TGTGCCAGCAGGAAAGGCTTTAACGAAGCTTTCTTT. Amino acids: CASRKGFNEAFF.